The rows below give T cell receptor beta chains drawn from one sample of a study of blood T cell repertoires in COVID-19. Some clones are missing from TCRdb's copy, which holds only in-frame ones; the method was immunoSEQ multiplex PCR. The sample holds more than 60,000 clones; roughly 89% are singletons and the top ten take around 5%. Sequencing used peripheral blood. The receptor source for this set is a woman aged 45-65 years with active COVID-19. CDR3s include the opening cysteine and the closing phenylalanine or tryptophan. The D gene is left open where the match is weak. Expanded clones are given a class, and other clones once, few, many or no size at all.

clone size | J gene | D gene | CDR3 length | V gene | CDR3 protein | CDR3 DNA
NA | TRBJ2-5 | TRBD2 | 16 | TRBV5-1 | CASSLGLTSGKETQYF | TGCGCCAGCAGCTTGGGGTTGACTAGCGGGAAGGAGACCCAGTACTTC
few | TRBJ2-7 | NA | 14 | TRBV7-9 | CASSLAGSPGEQYF | TGTGCCAGCAGCTTAGCCGGGAGCCCAGGCGAGCAGTACTTC
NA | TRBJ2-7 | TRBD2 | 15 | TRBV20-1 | CSASFSGSPGYEQYF | TGCAGTGCTAGTTTTAGCGGGAGTCCAGGCTACGAGCAGTACTTC
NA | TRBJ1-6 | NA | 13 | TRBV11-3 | CASSPHKNSPLHF | TGTGCCAGCAGCCCACACAAAAATTCACCCCTCCACTTT
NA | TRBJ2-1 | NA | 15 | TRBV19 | CASNPDKVTYNEQFF | TGTGCCAGTAACCCGGACAAGGTCACCTACAATGAGCAGTTCTTC
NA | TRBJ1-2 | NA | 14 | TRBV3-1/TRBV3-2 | CASSSQGAVYGYTF | TGTGCCAGCAGCTCCCAGGGCGCAGTCTATGGCTACACCTTC
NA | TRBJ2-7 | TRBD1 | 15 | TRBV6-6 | CASSYTGQGSYEQYF | TGTGCCAGCAGTTACACGGGACAGGGCTCCTACGAGCAGTACTTC
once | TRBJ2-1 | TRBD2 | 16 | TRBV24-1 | CATSAASGKSYNEQFF | TGTGCCACCAGTGCGGCTAGCGGGAAGTCCTACAATGAGCAGTTCTTC
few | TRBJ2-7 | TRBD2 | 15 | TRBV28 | CASSSAGRASNEQYF | TGTGCCAGCAGTTCCGCCGGGAGGGCCTCAAACGAGCAGTACTTC
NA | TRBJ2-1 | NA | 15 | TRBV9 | CASSVVAVSYNEQFF | TGTGCCAGCAGCGTAGTAGCGGTGTCCTACAATGAGCAGTTCTTC
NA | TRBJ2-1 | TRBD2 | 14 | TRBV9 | CASSPLAGQNEQFF | TGTGCCAGCAGCCCCCTAGCGGGACAGAATGAGCAGTTCTTC
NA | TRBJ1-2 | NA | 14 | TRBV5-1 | CASSSGSQDYGYTF | TGCGCCAGCAGCTCAGGCTCGCAGGACTATGGCTACACCTTC
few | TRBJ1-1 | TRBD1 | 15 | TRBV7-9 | CASSLAGQGNTEAFF | TGTGCCAGCAGCTTAGCGGGACAGGGAAACACTGAAGCTTTCTTT
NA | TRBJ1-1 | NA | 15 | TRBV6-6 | CASRETVNMNTEAFF | TGTGCCAGCAGGGAGACAGTTAACATGAACACTGAAGCTTTCTTT
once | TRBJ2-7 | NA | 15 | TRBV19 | CASSIYGGGLYEQYF | TGTGCCAGTAGTATATATGGGGGAGGTCTCTACGAGCAGTACTTC
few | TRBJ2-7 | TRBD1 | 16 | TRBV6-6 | CASSHRGRLGDHEQYF | TGTGCCAGCAGCCACAGGGGGCGTTTAGGTGACCACGAGCAGTACTTC
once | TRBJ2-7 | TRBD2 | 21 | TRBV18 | CASSPIRLLAGGRHLSYEQYF | TGTGCCAGCTCACCAATCAGACTCCTAGCGGGAGGCCGTCACCTTTCCTACGAGCAGTACTTC
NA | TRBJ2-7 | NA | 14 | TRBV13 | CASSLAGSSYEQYF | TGTGCCAGCAGCTTAGCGGGAAGCTCCTACGAGCAGTACTTC